The 18 T cell receptor beta chains in this list originate from one sample, sequenced in a study of monozygotic twins with inflammatory bowel disease. From the 5' RACE reads, TCRdb lists one entry per CDR3 protein and no DNA. Its table records 150,000 to 200,000 distinct CDR3 sequences. The sample consisted of blood. The receptor source for this set is a human donor with ulcerative colitis or Crohn's disease, or a healthy co-twin of an affected twin (not recorded which).

The CDR3: CASSAFRGQDNEQYF. V gene TRBV25-1 combines with J gene TRBJ2-7; TCRdb's D call of TRBD1 is untestable without DNA. Germline CDR1 and CDR2: MGHDK and SYGVNS. CDR3 length equals 15 residues.

The chain recombines TRBV4-2 with TRBJ1-6; TCRdb calls TRBD1, which cannot be checked without DNA. This CDR3 spans 14 amino acids. Germline V gives CDR1 LGHNA, CDR2 YNFKEQ. The CDR3 spells CASSQDRDRASLHF.

This chain uses TRBV18 with TRBJ1-2. The CDR3 totals 14 residues. The germline V gene has CDR1 KGHSH and CDR2 LQKENI. The CDR3 protein is CASSPSGGAYGYTF.

V and J are TRBV5-1 and TRBJ2-5; without DNA, the TCRdb call of TRBD2 cannot be checked. CDR1 SGHRS and CDR2 YFSETQ come from the germline V gene. The CDR3 totals 15 residues. The CDR3 reads CASSLGGSERETQYF.

The genes are TRBV20-1 and TRBJ1-6; TCRdb's assignment of TRBD1 cannot be checked, as there is no DNA. The CDR3 is 13 amino acids. The germline gives CDR1 DFQATT, CDR2 SNEGSKA (reference sequence). CDR3: CSARDPGDSPLHF.

The chain joins TRBV6-2 or TRBV6-3 to TRBJ2-4; absent DNA, TCRdb's TRBD2 call cannot be checked. The CDR3 contains 16 residues. Germline assignment: CDR1 MNHEY and CDR2 SVGEGT. CDR3 residues: CASSSALAGIKNIQYF.

The CDR3 region is CASSAQTSGYTDTQYF. The V call is TRBV5-1, the J call TRBJ2-3; lacking DNA, the TRBD2 call made by TCRdb goes unchecked. Germline V lookup: CDR1 SGHRS, CDR2 YFSETQ. There are 16 residues in the CDR3. The whole variable domain, filled in from reference TRBV5-1 and TRBJ2-3, reads KAGVTQTPRYLIKTRGQQVTLSCSPISGHRSVSWYQQTPGQGLQFLFEYFSETQRNKGNFPGRFSGRQFSNSRSEMNVSTLELGDSALYLCASSAQTSGYTDTQYFGPGTRLTVL.

The rearrangement links TRBV20-1 to TRBJ2-3; TCRdb indicates TRBD2, and absent DNA this call remains unverified. CDR1 DFQATT and CDR2 SNEGSKA come from the germline V gene (reference sequence). The CDR3 loop spans 13 amino acids. The CDR3 spells CSRGSGRADTQYF.

J is TRBJ2-6 and V is TRBV28; TCRdb proposes TRBD1, but this gene call is untestable without DNA. The CDR3 consists of 14 residues. The V gene's germline CDR1 is MDHEN and CDR2 SYDVKM. This chain's CDR3 is CASSGFSGANVLTF.

The chain combines TRBV5-1 with TRBJ2-1; TCRdb's assignment of TRBD1 cannot be checked, as there is no DNA. Germline CDR1 and CDR2: SGHRS and YFSETQ. The length of the CDR3 is 16 residues. This CDR3 reads CASSFSDRTGGNEQFF.

The chain combines TRBV6-1 with TRBJ2-7; TCRdb calls TRBD1, which cannot be checked without DNA. Germline CDR1 MNHNS, CDR2 SASEGT. The CDR3 consists of 14 residues. The CDR3 loop is CASRTGRATYEQYF.

The chain employs TRBV20-1 and TRBJ1-5; TCRdb's assignment of TRBD1 cannot be checked, as there is no DNA. There are 13 residues in the CDR3. Germline CDR1 DFQATT, CDR2 SNEGSKA (reference sequence). CDR3 sequence: CSARNPGDQPQHF.

The V and J genes are TRBV28 and TRBJ2-1; the D call of TRBD1 rests on TCRdb alone, since no DNA is present to check it. There are 14 residues in the CDR3. Per germline, CDR1 MDHEN and CDR2 SYDVKM. This chain's CDR3 is CASTLTGAPNEQFF.

The rearrangement joins TRBV12-3 or TRBV12-4 to TRBJ1-3. The CDR3 contains 15 residues. This CDR3 is CASSSGRKSGNTIYF.

V usage is TRBV15 and J usage is TRBJ2-1; the TRBD2 assignment by TCRdb is unverifiable without DNA. Looked up from germline, CDR1 is LNHNV and CDR2 is YYDKDF (reference sequence). The CDR3 loop spans 17 amino acids. This CDR3 reads CATSRGPSGRGRDEQFF. Full variable domain (missing parts from reference TRBV15 and TRBJ2-1): DAMVIQNPRYQVTQFGKPVTLSCSQTLNHNVMYWYQQKSSQAPKLLFHYYDKDFNNEADTPDNFQSRRPNTSFCFLDIRSPGLGDTAMYLCATSRGPSGRGRDEQFFGPGTRLTVL.

The chain joins TRBV4-3 to TRBJ2-7; TCRdb selects TRBD2, and the lack of DNA leaves this call unchecked. The CDR3 extends over 16 amino acids. Germline V gene sequence: CDR1 LGHNA, CDR2 YSLEER. CDR3 region: CASSQDSTSGSFEQYF.

The V call is TRBV9, the J call TRBJ2-3; TCRdb's D call of TRBD2 is untestable without DNA. This CDR3 has 16 residues. The V gene's germline CDR1 is SGDLS and CDR2 YYNGEE. CDR3 in amino acids: CASSVTSGSGTDTQYF.

The V and J genes are TRBV7-7 and TRBJ2-1; with no DNA, the TCRdb D assignment of TRBD1 cannot be verified. The CDR3 consists of 15 residues. Looked up from germline, CDR1 is SSHAT and CDR2 is FNYEAQ (reference sequence). CDR3 protein: CASSLAGASYNEQFF. The complete variable domain, with remaining parts taken from reference TRBV7-7 and TRBJ2-1, reads GAGVSQSPRYKVTKRGQDVTLRCDPISSHATLYWYQQALGQGPEFLTYFNYEAQPDKSGLPSDRFSAERPEGSISTLTIQRTEQRDSAMYRCASSLAGASYNEQFFGPGTRLTVL.